This T cell receptor beta chain originates from a study of CD8+ T cells in alopecia areata. In germline, CDR1 is GTSNPN, CDR2 SVGIG (reference sequence). V was shortened by 2 bases and J by 2 bases, with 11 bases between the two germline ends. The CDR3 is 14 residues long. In each case, RNA was isolated and then reverse transcribed into cDNA as the sequencing template. Assay: immunoSEQ multiplex PCR; the TCRdb copy retains only in-frame clones and omits some. This table holds hundreds of thousands of clones, approximately 61% found once. This sequence was found in a human donor with alopecia areata. Source: CD4+ T cells sorted from blood, taken at week 0. The chain employs TRBV30 and TRBJ2-3; possible D gene TRBD1, 6 bases. CDR3 sequence reads: CAWSSGAPTDTQYF. The CDR3 DNA follows: TGTGCCTGGAGTTCAGGGGCGCCCACAGATACGCAGTATTTT.